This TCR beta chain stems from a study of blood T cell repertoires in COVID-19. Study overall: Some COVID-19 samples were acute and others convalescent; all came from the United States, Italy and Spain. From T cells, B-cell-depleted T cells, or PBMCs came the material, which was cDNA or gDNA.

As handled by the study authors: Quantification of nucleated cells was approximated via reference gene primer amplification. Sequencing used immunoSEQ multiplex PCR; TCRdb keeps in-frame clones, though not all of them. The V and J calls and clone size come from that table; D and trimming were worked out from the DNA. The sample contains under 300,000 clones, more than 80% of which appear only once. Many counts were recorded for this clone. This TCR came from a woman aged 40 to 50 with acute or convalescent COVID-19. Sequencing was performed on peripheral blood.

The CDR3 spells CASSLAAQSYEQYV. The CDR3 DNA sequence: TGTGCCAGCAGCTTAGCGGCCCAGTCCTACGAGCAGTACGTC. The chain couples TRBV11-1 to TRBJ2-7; no firm D call. V lost 0 bases, J lost 1 base, and 7 bases lay in between. This CDR3 has 14 amino acids. Germline V gene data show CDR1 as SGHAT and CDR2 as FQDESV (reference sequence).